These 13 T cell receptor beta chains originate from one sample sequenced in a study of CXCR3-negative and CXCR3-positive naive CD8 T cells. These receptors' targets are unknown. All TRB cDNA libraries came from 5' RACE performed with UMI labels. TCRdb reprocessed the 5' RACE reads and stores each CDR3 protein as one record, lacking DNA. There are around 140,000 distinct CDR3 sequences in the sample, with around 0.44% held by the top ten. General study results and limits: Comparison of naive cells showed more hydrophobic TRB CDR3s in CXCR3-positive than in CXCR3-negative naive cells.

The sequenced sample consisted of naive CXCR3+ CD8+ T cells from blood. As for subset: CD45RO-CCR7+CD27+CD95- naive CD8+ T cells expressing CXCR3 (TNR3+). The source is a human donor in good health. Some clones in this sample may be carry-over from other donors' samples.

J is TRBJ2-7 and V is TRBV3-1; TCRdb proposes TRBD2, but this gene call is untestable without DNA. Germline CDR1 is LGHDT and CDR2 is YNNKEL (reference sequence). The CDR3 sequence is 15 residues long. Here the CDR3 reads CASSQELLAGEEQYF.

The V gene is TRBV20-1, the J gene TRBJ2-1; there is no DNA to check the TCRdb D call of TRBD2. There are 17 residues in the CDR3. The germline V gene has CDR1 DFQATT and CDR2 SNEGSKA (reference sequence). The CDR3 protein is CSARGTSGRAFYNEQFF.

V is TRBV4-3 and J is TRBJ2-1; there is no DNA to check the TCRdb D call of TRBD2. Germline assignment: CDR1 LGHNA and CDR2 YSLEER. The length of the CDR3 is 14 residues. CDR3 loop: CASSQERDYNEQFF.

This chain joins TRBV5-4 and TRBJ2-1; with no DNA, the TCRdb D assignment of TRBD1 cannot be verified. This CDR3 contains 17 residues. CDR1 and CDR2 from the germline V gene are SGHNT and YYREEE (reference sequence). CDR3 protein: CASSFPGPTESNNEQFF.

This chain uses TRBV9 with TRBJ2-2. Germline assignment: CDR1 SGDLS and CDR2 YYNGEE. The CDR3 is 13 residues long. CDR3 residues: CASSVVQSGELFF.

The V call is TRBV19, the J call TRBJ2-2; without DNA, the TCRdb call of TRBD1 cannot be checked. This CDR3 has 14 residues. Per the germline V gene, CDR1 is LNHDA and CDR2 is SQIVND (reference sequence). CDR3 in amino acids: CASSRQGSTGELFF.

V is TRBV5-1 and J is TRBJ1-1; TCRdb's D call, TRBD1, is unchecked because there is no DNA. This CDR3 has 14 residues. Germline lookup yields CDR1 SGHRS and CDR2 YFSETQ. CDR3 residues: CASSPLAANTEAFF.

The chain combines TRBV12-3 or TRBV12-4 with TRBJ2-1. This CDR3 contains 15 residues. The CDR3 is CASSLGGLPTNEQFF.

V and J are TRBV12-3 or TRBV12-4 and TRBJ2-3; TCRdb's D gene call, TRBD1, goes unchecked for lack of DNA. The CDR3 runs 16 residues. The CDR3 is CASSQQDRRSTDTQYF.

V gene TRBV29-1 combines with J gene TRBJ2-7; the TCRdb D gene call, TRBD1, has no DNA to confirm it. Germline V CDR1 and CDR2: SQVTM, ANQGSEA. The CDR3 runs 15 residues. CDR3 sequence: CSVEEDTPLSYEQYF.

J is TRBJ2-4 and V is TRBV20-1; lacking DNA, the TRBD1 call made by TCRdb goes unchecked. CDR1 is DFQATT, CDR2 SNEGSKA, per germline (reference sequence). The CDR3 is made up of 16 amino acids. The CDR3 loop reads CSARDNVGTGKNIQYF.

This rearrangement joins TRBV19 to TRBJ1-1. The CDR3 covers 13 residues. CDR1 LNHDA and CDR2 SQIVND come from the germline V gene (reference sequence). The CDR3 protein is CASSIGWQTEAFF.

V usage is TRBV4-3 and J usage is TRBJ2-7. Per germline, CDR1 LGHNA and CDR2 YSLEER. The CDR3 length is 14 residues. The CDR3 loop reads CASSHGLGSYEQYF.